This TCR beta chain was sequenced in a study of post-analysis software for immune sequencing data. Prepared TCR beta cDNA libraries contained unique molecular identifiers. Between about 0.85 and 11 million T cells gave rise to approximately 520,000 cDNA molecules. TCRdb re-derived calls from the PCR reads in MiXCR, one entry per CDR3 protein. The data contain fewer than 550,000 distinct CDR3 sequences, around a third of them seen just once; the ten biggest clones take up approximately 6%. The origin of this receptor is a girl aged 2 to 17 with multiple sclerosis. The sequenced sample was blood.

CDR3 bases: TGCGCCAGCAGCCGAACGGGGCTGGCCGAGTCACCCCTCCACTTT. Translated, it gives CASSRTGLAESPLHF. This chain uses TRBV5-1 with TRBJ1-6; perhaps TRBD1 as D (5 bases). The length of the CDR3 is 15 residues. Germline V gene lookup returns CDR1 SGHRS and CDR2 YFSETQ. The V end lost 4 bases, the J end lost 10 bases, and 18 bases lay between the germline ends. Combining the CDR3 with reference TRBV5-1 and TRBJ1-6 gives the whole variable domain KAGVTQTPRYLIKTRGQQVTLSCSPISGHRSVSWYQQTPGQGLQFLFEYFSETQRNKGNFPGRFSGRQFSNSRSEMNVSTLELGDSALYLCASSRTGLAESPLHFGNGTRLTVT.